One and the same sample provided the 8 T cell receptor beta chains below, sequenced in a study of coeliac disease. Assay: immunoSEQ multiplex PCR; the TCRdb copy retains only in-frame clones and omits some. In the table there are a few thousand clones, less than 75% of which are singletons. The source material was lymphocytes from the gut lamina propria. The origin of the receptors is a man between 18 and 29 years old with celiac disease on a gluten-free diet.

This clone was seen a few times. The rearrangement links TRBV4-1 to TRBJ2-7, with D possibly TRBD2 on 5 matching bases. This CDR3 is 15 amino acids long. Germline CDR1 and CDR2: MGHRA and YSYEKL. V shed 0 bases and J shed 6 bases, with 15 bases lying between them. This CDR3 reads CASSQDRTLWAEQYF. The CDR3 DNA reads TGCGCCAGCAGCCAAGACCGGACTCTTTGGGCCGAGCAGTACTTC.

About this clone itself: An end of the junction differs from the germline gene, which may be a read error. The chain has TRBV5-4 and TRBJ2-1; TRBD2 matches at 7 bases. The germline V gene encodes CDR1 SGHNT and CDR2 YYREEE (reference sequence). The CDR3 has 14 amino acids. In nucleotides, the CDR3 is TGTGCCAACAGCGCGGGACGGGGGGACAATGAGCAGTTCTTC. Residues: CANSAGRGDNEQFF. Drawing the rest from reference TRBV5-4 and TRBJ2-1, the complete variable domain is ETGVTQSPTHLIKTRGQQVTLRCSSQSGHNTVSWYQQALGQGPQFIFQYYREEENGRGNFPPRFSGLQFPNYSSELNVNALELDDSALYLCANSAGRGDNEQFFGPGTRLTVL.

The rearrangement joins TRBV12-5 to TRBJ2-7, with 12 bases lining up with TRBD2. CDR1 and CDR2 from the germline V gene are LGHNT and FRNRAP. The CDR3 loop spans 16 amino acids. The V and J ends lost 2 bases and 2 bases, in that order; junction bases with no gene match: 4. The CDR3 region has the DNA TGTGCTAGTGGTTTGAAGACTAGCGGGGGTGCCTACGAGCAGTACTTC. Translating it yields CASGLKTSGGAYEQYF. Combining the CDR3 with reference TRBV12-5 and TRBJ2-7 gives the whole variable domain DARVTQTPRHKVTEMGQEVTMRCQPILGHNTVFWYRQTMMQGLELLAYFRNRAPLDDSGMPKDRFSAEMPDATLATLKIQPSEPRDSAVYFCASGLKTSGGAYEQYFGPGTRLTVT.

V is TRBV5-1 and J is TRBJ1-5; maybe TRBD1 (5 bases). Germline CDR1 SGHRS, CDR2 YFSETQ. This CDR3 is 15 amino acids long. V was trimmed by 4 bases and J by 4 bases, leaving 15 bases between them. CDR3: CASSPEGADNQPQHF. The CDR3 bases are TGCGCCAGCAGCCCCGAAGGGGCAGATAATCAGCCCCAGCATTTT.

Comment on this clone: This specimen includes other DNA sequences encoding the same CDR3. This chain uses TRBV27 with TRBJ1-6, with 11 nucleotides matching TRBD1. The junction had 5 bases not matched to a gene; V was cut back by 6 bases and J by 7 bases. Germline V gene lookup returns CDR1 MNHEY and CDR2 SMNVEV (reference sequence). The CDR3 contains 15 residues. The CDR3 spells CASSRGDRGNSPLHF. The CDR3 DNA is TGTGCCAGCAGCCGGGGGGACAGGGGGAATTCACCCCTCCACTTT.

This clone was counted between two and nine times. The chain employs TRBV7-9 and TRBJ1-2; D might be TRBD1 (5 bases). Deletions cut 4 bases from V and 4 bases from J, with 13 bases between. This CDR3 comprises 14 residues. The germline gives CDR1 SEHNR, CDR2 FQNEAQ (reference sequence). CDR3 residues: CASSSYDSSYGYTF. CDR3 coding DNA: TGTGCCAGCAGCTCCTACGACAGTAGCTATGGCTACACCTTC.

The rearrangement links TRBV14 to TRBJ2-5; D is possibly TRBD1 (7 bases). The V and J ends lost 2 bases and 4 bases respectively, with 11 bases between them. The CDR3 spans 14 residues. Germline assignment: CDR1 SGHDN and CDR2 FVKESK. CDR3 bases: TGTGCCAGCAGCCAAAACAGGGGAGGAGAGACCCAGTACTTC. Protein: CASSQNRGGETQYF. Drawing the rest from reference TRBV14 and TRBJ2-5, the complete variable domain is EAGVTQFPSHSVIEKGQTVTLRCDPISGHDNLYWYRRVMGKEIKFLLHFVKESKQDESGMPNNRFLAERTGGTYSTLKVQPAELEDSGVYFCASSQNRGGETQYFGPGTRLLVL.

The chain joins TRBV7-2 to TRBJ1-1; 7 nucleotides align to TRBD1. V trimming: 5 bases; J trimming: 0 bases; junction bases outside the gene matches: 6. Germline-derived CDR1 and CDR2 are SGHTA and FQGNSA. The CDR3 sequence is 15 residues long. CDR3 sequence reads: CASSPNRGMNTEAFF. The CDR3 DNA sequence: TGTGCCAGCAGCCCAAACAGGGGCATGAACACTGAAGCTTTCTTT.